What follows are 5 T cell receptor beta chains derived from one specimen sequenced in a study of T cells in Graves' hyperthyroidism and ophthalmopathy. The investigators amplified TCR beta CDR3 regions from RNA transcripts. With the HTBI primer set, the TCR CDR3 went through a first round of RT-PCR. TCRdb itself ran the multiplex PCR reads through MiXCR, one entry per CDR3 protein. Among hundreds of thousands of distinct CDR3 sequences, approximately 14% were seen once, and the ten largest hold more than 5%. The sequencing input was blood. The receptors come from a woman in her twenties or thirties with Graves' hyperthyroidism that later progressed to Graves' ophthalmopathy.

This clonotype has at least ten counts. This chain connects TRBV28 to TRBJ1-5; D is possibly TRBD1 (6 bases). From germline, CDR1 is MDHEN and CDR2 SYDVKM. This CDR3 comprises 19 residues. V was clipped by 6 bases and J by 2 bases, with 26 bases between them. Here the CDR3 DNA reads TGTGCCAGCAGGGAAGGGGGGGGACACAGGTGGCGAGGCAATCAGCCCCAGCATTTT. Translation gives CASREGGGHRWRGNQPQHF. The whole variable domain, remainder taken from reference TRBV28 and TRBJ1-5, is DVKVTQSSRYLVKRTGEKVFLECVQDMDHENMFWYRQDPGLGLRLIYFSYDVKMKEKGDIPEGYSVSREKKERFSLILESASTNQTSMYLCASREGGGHRWRGNQPQHFGDGTRLSIL.

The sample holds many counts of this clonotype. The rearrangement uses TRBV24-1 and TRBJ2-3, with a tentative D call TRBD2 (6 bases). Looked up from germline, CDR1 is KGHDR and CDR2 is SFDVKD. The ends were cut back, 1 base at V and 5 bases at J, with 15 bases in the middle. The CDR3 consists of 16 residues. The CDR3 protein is CATSDFQPGSLDTQYF. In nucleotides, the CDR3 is TGTGCCACCAGTGATTTCCAGCCCGGGAGTTTAGATACGCAGTATTTT.

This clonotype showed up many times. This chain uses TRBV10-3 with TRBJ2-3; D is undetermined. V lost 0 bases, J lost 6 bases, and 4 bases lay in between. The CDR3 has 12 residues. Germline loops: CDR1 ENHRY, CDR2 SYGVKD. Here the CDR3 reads CAISESWDTQYF. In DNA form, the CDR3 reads TGTGCCATCAGTGAGTCGTGGGATACGCAGTATTTT.

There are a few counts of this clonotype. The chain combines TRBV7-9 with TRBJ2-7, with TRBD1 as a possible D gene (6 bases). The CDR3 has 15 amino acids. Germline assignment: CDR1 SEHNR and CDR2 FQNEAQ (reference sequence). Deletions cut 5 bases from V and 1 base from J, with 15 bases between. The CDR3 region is CASSPNAGASYEQYF. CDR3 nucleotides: TGTGCCAGCAGCCCGAACGCAGGGGCGTCCTACGAGCAGTACTTC. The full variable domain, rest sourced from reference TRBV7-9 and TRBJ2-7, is DTGVSQNPRHKITKRGQNVTFRCDPISEHNRLYWYRQTLGQGPEFLTYFQNEAQLEKSRLLSDRFSAERPKGSFSTLEIQRTEQGDSAMYLCASSPNAGASYEQYFGPGTRLTVT.

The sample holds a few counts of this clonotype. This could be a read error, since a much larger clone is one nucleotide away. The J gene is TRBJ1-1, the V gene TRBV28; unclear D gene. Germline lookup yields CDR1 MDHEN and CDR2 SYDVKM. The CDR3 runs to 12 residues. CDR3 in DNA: TGTGCCTGCAGACCTTATACGACTGAAGCTTTCTTT. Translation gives CACRPYTTEAFF.